One sample yielded the 5 T cell receptor beta chains listed below, sequenced in a study of CD8+CD57+ T cells in acquired aplastic anemia. Profiling of TCR beta VDJ combinations and CDR3 sequences used genomic DNA as template. TCRdb re-derived calls from the reads in MiXCR, one entry per CDR3 protein. The table shows approximately 180,000 distinct CDR3 sequences, with 47% occurring only once. All patients picked for sequencing had shown, by flow cytometry, an expansion of CD8+CD57+ cells. The source material was sorted CD4+, CD8+, or CD8+CD57+ T cells (not recorded which) from PBMCs. The receptor set was obtained from a human donor with aplastic anemia.

Of note for this clonotype: This may be a read error: a much more frequent sequence differs by one nucleotide. J is TRBJ2-3 and V is TRBV11-1; D call uncertain. CDR1 is SGHAT and CDR2 is FQDESV in the germline V gene (reference sequence). Trimming pared 4 bases from V and 3 bases from J, leaving 17 bases between. The CDR3 has 16 amino acids. CDR3 DNA sequence: TGTGCCAGCAGCTCCAGTGTCGAAACGGGTACAGATACGCAGTATTTT. Residues: CASSSSVETGTDTQYF. Full variable domain (remainder filled in from reference TRBV11-1 and TRBJ2-3): EAEVAQSPRYKITEKSQAVAFWCDPISGHATLYWYRQILGQGPELLVQFQDESVVDDSQLPKDRFSAERLKGVDSTLKIQPAELGDSAMYLCASSSSVETGTDTQYFGPGTRLTVL.

The CDR3 spells CSASLSGRPQTSYEQYF. The CDR3 DNA follows: TGCAGTGCTAGTCTCTCAGGCCGGCCGCAGACTTCCTACGAGCAGTACTTC. The genes are TRBV20-1 and TRBJ2-7; D not certain. This CDR3 spans 17 amino acids. Germline loops: CDR1 DFQATT, CDR2 SNEGSKA (reference sequence). Trimming stripped 3 bases from V and 1 base from J, with 22 bases between.

J is TRBJ2-6 and V is TRBV29-1; 8 bases agree with TRBD1. Germline V lookup: CDR1 SQVTM, CDR2 ANQGSEA. This CDR3 region has 17 residues. Trimming at V came to 7 bases and at J to 4 bases, leaving 15 bases not matched to a gene. The CDR3 here is CSARTGTGPSGANVLTF. The CDR3 coding sequence is TGCAGCGCTCGCACCGGGACAGGTCCATCGGGGGCCAACGTCCTGACTTTC. Supplemented by reference TRBV29-1 and TRBJ2-6, the full variable domain reads SAVISQKPSRDICQRGTSLTIQCQVDSQVTMMFWYRQQPGQSLTLIATANQGSEATYESGFVIDKFPISRPNLTFSTLTVSNMSPEDSSIYLCSARTGTGPSGANVLTFGAGSRLTVL.

The J gene is TRBJ2-3, the V gene TRBV20-1; no reliable D call. This CDR3 is 11 amino acids long. CDR1 is DFQATT and CDR2 is SNEGSKA in the germline V gene (reference sequence). V was cut by 6 bases and J by 2 bases, with 6 bases left in between. Here the CDR3 DNA reads TGCAGTGCCAAGACCACAGATACGCAGTATTTT. This gives the protein CSAKTTDTQYF.

The table lists this clonotype with many counts. V gene TRBV10-3 combines with J gene TRBJ2-3; TRBD1 might be the D (9 bases). The V gene's germline CDR1 is ENHRY and CDR2 SYGVKD. CDR3 length: 16 amino acids. V lost 6 bases and J lost 4, with 20 bases in between. The CDR3 DNA reads TGTGCCATCAGCTCGGGGGGGACAGGGAGTTCAGATACGCAGTATTTT. It is translated as CAISSGGTGSSDTQYF.